This T cell receptor beta chain was found in a study of blood T cell repertoires in COVID-19. Background on the study: COVID-19 samples, acute and convalescent, were from the United States, Italy and Spain. PBMCs, B-cell-depleted T cells, or T cells were the source of the cDNA or gDNA that made up the material.

The CDR3 has 16 amino acids. Germline V gene sequence: CDR1 LGHNA, CDR2 YSLEER. Trimming removed 0 bases from V and 2 bases from J, with 10 bases in between. In the study's own analysis: Amplification of reference gene primers provided the estimated nucleated cell counts. Profiled with immunoSEQ multiplex PCR; TCRdb holds only in-frame clones, not every one. The DNA gave D and trimming, while V, J and clone size come from that table. Counted here are about 78,000 clones, 60% to 80% occurring once; the ten biggest clones make up 7.5% to 10%. The rearrangement joins TRBV4-3 to TRBJ1-4; D might be TRBD1 (5 bases). The sample consisted of peripheral blood. The clonotype originates from a human donor in a cohort sampled during active COVID-19. CDR3 protein: CASSQDRVATNEKLFF. The CDR3 bases are TGCGCCAGCAGCCAAGACAGGGTTGCTACTAATGAAAAACTGTTTTTT.